The 29 T cell receptor beta chains in this list originate from one sample, sequenced in a study of blood T cells in healthy people across ages. A second PCR of 7 to 11 cycles used a sample-barcoded 5' primer and a J-beta primer mix. TCRdb independently ran MiXCR on the 5' RACE reads; one entry per CDR3 protein. The sample consists of some 560,000 distinct CDR3 sequences, roughly a quarter of them appearing once. This sample also appeared in a second study, on T cells of mothers and their children.

Sequencing was performed on blood. All receptors derive from a boy between 2 and 15 years old in good health.

The rearrangement links TRBV7-2 to TRBJ2-7, with a tentative D call TRBD2 (5 bases). Germline V gives CDR1 SGHTA, CDR2 FQGNSA. Between the trimmed V and J ends, which lost 6 bases and 2 bases, there was a span of 14 bases. The CDR3 sequence is 14 residues long. The DNA for the CDR3 is TGTGCCAGCAGGGAGCGCAGCGGAACCTACGAGCAGTACTTC. Translating it yields CASRERSGTYEQYF.

The chain carries TRBV7-8 and TRBJ2-3, with 15 bases lining up with TRBD2. The CDR3 covers 18 residues. CDR1 and CDR2 from the germline V gene are SGHVS and FQNEAQ. V trimming: 4 bases; J trimming: 0 bases; junction bases outside the gene matches: 5. CDR3 loop: CASSYGLAGGRSTDTQYF. The CDR3 DNA sequence: TGTGCCAGCAGCTACGGACTAGCGGGGGGGCGGAGCACAGATACGCAGTATTTT. The full variable domain, rest sourced from reference TRBV7-8 and TRBJ2-3, is GAGVSQSPRYKVAKRGQDVALRCDPISGHVSLFWYQQALGQGPEFLTYFQNEAQLDKSGLPSDRFFAERPEGSVSTLKIQRTQQEDSAVYLCASSYGLAGGRSTDTQYFGPGTRLTVL.

V is TRBV3-1 and J is TRBJ2-5; the D is unclear. Germline loops: CDR1 LGHDT, CDR2 YNNKEL (reference sequence). CDR3 length equals 12 residues. Trimming took 0 bases from V and 8 from J, leaving 7 bases between them. CDR3 region: CASSQESTTQYF. The CDR3 DNA reads TGTGCCAGCAGCCAAGAGTCGACTACCCAGTACTTC.

The chain combines TRBV20-1 with TRBJ2-1; 7 bases fit TRBD2. CDR1 DFQATT and CDR2 SNEGSKA come from the germline V gene (reference sequence). Germline trimming cut 4 bases from V and 2 bases from J; bases unmatched to any gene: 8. The CDR3 extends over 15 amino acids. The CDR3 loop reads CSAKVGGNAYNEQFF. The DNA of the CDR3 is TGCAGTGCTAAAGTGGGGGGGAATGCCTACAATGAGCAGTTCTTC.

This clonotype was counted between two and nine times. The chain employs TRBV18 and TRBJ1-2; TRBD1 matches at 7 bases. The CDR3 sequence is 15 residues long. Germline assignment: CDR1 KGHSH and CDR2 LQKENI. Unmatched junction bases numbered 5, after V lost 0 bases and J lost 4 bases. The CDR3 here is CASSPPGQAIYGYTF. As DNA, the CDR3 is TGTGCCAGCTCACCACCCGGACAGGCGATCTATGGCTACACCTTC.

The chain couples TRBV27 to TRBJ1-2; 7 bases are a match to TRBD1. The germline V gene encodes CDR1 MNHEY and CDR2 SMNVEV (reference sequence). The CDR3 is 13 residues long. The V gene end was trimmed by 5 bases and the J gene end by 6 bases; junction bases not matched to a gene: 6. CDR3 protein: CASSITGVDGYTF. In nucleotides, the CDR3 is TGTGCCAGCAGTATAACAGGGGTAGATGGCTACACCTTC.

This sequence joins TRBV6-6 and TRBJ2-1, with 8 bases identical to TRBD2. Germline-derived CDR1 and CDR2 are MNHNY and SVGAGI (reference sequence). The CDR3 sequence is 13 residues long. V lost 6 bases to trimming and J lost 8 bases; unmatched junction nucleotides: 6. The CDR3 protein is CASSKRERHEQFF. CDR3 DNA sequence: TGTGCCAGCAGCAAGCGGGAGCGGCATGAGCAGTTCTTC.

The genes are TRBV6-5 and TRBJ1-4; D remains ambiguous. This CDR3 region has 13 residues. Germline loops: CDR1 MNHEY, CDR2 SVGAGI. The V end was cut by 7 bases, the J end by 8 bases, with 14 bases between. The CDR3 coding sequence is TGTGCCAGCACCTCCTCTCTTGAAGAAAAACTGTTTTTT. This codes for CASTSSLEEKLFF.

Note on this clonotype: The germline gene is not matched at one end of the junction; a read error may be the cause. The CDR3 sequence is CSARGGGSGNTIHF. CDR3 DNA sequence: TGCAGTGCTAGAGGCGGGGGCTCTGGAAACACCATACATTTT. The chain recombines TRBV20-1 with TRBJ1-3; tentatively, D is TRBD1 (6 bases). This CDR3 spans 14 amino acids. The germline V gene encodes CDR1 DFQATT and CDR2 SNEGSKA (reference sequence).

The V gene is TRBV15, the J gene TRBJ2-6; D is ambiguous. Germline CDR1 and CDR2: LNHNV and YYDKDF (reference sequence). The CDR3 is 16 residues long. The germline V and J ends were trimmed by 0 bases and 1 base, with 7 bases remaining between them. The CDR3 is CATSRDRVSGANVLTF. DNA for the CDR3: TGTGCCACCAGCAGAGATCGAGTTTCTGGGGCCAACGTCCTGACTTTC. Using reference TRBV15 and TRBJ2-6 for the parts outside the CDR3, the full variable domain is DAMVIQNPRYQVTQFGKPVTLSCSQTLNHNVMYWYQQKSSQAPKLLFHYYDKDFNNEADTPDNFQSRRPNTSFCFLDIRSPGLGDTAMYLCATSRDRVSGANVLTFGAGSRLTVL.

V is TRBV29-1 and J is TRBJ2-5; TRBD1 aligns across 9 bases. The J call may be in error: the DNA end matches TRBJ2-7 better. Germline V lookup: CDR1 SQVTM, CDR2 ANQGSEA. The CDR3 loop spans 12 amino acids. The CDR3: CSVGTGSHEQYF. DNA for the CDR3: TGCAGCGTCGGGACAGGGTCCCACGAGCAGTACTTC.

This clonotype has a handful of counts. The conserved final phenylalanine or tryptophan is absent from the CDR3, which likely points to a read error. The CDR3 DNA reads TGTGCCAGCAGTTATGAGGAGCCCCGCGAGCAGTACCTC. Protein sequence: CASSYEEPREQYL. The chain links TRBV12-3 or TRBV12-4 to TRBJ2-7; no firm D call. The V and J ends lost 4 bases and 6 bases respectively, with 13 bases between them. The CDR3 consists of 13 residues.

V usage is TRBV10-3 and J usage is TRBJ2-1; 7 bases agree with TRBD1. J gave up 5 bases and V 7 bases, and 11 bases lay outside the gene matches. Germline V gene data show CDR1 as ENHRY and CDR2 as SYGVKD. The CDR3 has 15 amino acids. CDR3 in amino acids: CAITRGQDIDNEQFF. The CDR3, as DNA: TGTGCCATCACCCGAGGACAGGACATCGACAATGAGCAGTTCTTC.

In this sample, this clonotype turned up a few times. The chain employs TRBV24-1 and TRBJ2-5, with unresolved D. V lost 2 bases, J lost 5 bases, and 14 bases lay in between. There are 15 residues in the CDR3. Per germline, CDR1 KGHDR and CDR2 SFDVKD. This chain's CDR3 is CATSDSSGPAETQYF. DNA of the CDR3: TGTGCCACCAGTGATTCTTCCGGCCCTGCGGAGACCCAGTACTTC.

V usage is TRBV20-1 and J usage is TRBJ2-5; 11 bases align to TRBD2. V shed 6 bases and J 3 bases; nucleotides not matched to a gene: 6. CDR1 and CDR2 (germline): DFQATT, SNEGSKA (reference sequence). This CDR3 spans 14 amino acids. For the CDR3, the DNA is TGCAGTGCAACACTAGCGGGAGTTGAAGAGACCCAGTACTTC. Residues: CSATLAGVEETQYF.

The rearrangement links TRBV12-5 to TRBJ2-1; 8 nucleotides match TRBD1. Germline assignment: CDR1 LGHNT and CDR2 FRNRAP. The CDR3 is made up of 15 amino acids. The J segment lost 3 bases and the V segment lost 7 bases, leaving 8 bases of the junction unmatched. The CDR3 DNA sequence: TGTGCTAGTGTCAAGGTCGGACAGGGCTACAATGAGCAGTTCTTC. This gives the protein CASVKVGQGYNEQFF.

This clonotype was recorded a few times. The V gene is TRBV7-7, the J gene TRBJ2-6, with D unresolved. CDR3 size: 14 residues. With 5 bases removed from V and 4 bases from J, the gap between germline ends came to 9 bases. Germline V lookup: CDR1 SSHAT, CDR2 FNYEAQ (reference sequence). The CDR3, as DNA: TGTGCCAGCAGCGCCCGACCAGGGGCCAACGTCCTGACTTTC. Translating gives CASSARPGANVLTF.

This sequence joins TRBV11-2 and TRBJ2-7, with TRBD1 matching 8 bases. Judging by the DNA end, TRBJ2-5 fits better; the J call may be wrong. Germline values: CDR1 SGHAT, CDR2 FQNNGV. This CDR3 is built from 16 residues. CDR3 DNA: TGTGCCAGCAGCTCACGCCCTGACAGGGGAGGAGAGACCCAGTACTTC. Residues: CASSSRPDRGGETQYF.

V gene TRBV29-1 combines with J gene TRBJ1-2; D ambiguous. V was clipped by 0 bases and J by 0 bases, with 17 bases between them. The CDR3 contains 17 residues. CDR1 SQVTM and CDR2 ANQGSEA come from the germline V gene. The CDR3 bases are TGCAGCGTTGAAGATCGGGCCCAATTGGCAGCTAACTATGGCTACACCTTC. This translates into CSVEDRAQLAANYGYTF.

This rearrangement joins TRBV14 to TRBJ2-1, with D unclear. The DNA end favors TRBJ2-5, so the J call may be wrong. Germline V gene sequence: CDR1 SGHDN, CDR2 FVKESK. The CDR3 is made up of 13 amino acids. In DNA form, the CDR3 reads TGTGCCAGCAGCCAAGATTGGCCCCGAACCCAGTACTTC. Its translation: CASSQDWPRTQYF.

The chain employs TRBV7-9 and TRBJ1-4, with TRBD1 matching over 9 bases. Germline CDR1 and CDR2: SEHNR and FQNEAQ (reference sequence). The CDR3 loop spans 16 amino acids. Trimming cost V 5 bases and J 6 bases; bases outside gene matches: 10. CDR3 sequence: CASSPAGTGMDEKLFF. The CDR3, as DNA: TGTGCCAGCAGCCCCGCCGGGACAGGGATGGATGAAAAACTGTTTTTT.

This clonotype was detected a few times. The V call is TRBV7-6, the J call TRBJ2-5; unclear D gene. Judging by the DNA end, TRBJ2-7 fits better; the J call may be wrong. Germline CDR1 and CDR2: SGHVS and FNYEAQ. The CDR3 spans 13 residues. The CDR3 region has the DNA TGTGCCAGCAGCTTAGAGGCCCCCTACGAGCAGTACTTC. Amino acids: CASSLEAPYEQYF.

This sequence joins TRBV2 and TRBJ2-1; either TRBD1 or TRBD2 may fit D (5 bases each). V lost 7 bases and J lost 3, with 16 bases in between. The germline CDR1 and CDR2 sequences are SNHLY and FYNNEI. The CDR3 is made up of 15 amino acids. In DNA form, the CDR3 reads TGTGCCAGCATCTCCTTGGCAGGGAGCTACAATGAGCAGTTCTTC. It specifies CASISLAGSYNEQFF.

This chain joins TRBV29-1 and TRBJ1-2, with D perhaps TRBD1 (5 bases). CDR1 is SQVTM and CDR2 is ANQGSEA in the germline V gene. The CDR3 covers 13 residues. The V and J ends lost 0 bases and 8 bases respectively, with 13 bases between them. CDR3 DNA: TGCAGCGTTGAAGATCAAGGGGATAGAGGCTACACCTTC. Its translation is CSVEDQGDRGYTF. The full variable domain, with the rest looked up from reference TRBV29-1 and TRBJ1-2, is SAVISQKPSRDICQRGTSLTIQCQVDSQVTMMFWYRQQPGQSLTLIATANQGSEATYESGFVIDKFPISRPNLTFSTLTVSNMSPEDSSIYLCSVEDQGDRGYTFGSGTRLTVV.

This clonotype was detected only a few times. The rearrangement uses TRBV12-3 or TRBV12-4 and TRBJ1-3; weak D call: TRBD1 (5 bases). V was cut by 6 bases and J by 2 bases, with 14 bases left in between. CDR3 size: 15 residues. The CDR3 region has the DNA TGTGCCAGCAGCTACCCTAGAGGGGCTGGAAACACCATATATTTT. This encodes CASSYPRGAGNTIYF.

This clonotype was seen a few times. The chain recombines TRBV11-1 with TRBJ1-1; D ambiguous. Trimming cost V 7 bases and J 4 bases, with 22 bases left between them. Germline values: CDR1 SGHAT, CDR2 FQDESV (reference sequence). This CDR3 region has 16 residues. This chain's CDR3 is CASKGPVGGKGTEAFF. The DNA for the CDR3 is TGTGCCAGCAAGGGCCCCGTAGGTGGTAAAGGCACTGAAGCTTTCTTT.

This clonotype was picked up a small number of times. The V and J genes are TRBV12-3 or TRBV12-4 and TRBJ2-5; no clear D gene. The CDR3 length is 14 residues. V dropped 5 bases and J dropped 2 bases, with 12 bases sitting between them. DNA of the CDR3: TGTGCCAGCAGTCGCTGGACGCATCAAGAGACCCAGTACTTC. Protein: CASSRWTHQETQYF.

This clonotype was observed a few times. The rearrangement uses TRBV3-1 and TRBJ2-5; 11 nucleotides line up with TRBD1. The J call is doubtful: the DNA matches TRBJ2-7 better. Germline CDR1 reads LGHDT; CDR2 reads YNNKEL (reference sequence). The CDR3 totals 15 residues. CDR3 sequence reads: CASSRRDRGMAEQYF. DNA of the CDR3: TGTGCCAGCAGCCGCAGGGACAGGGGGATGGCCGAGCAGTACTTC.

Ten or more counts support this clonotype. The V gene is TRBV20-1, the J gene TRBJ2-5; D unresolved. Per the germline V gene, CDR1 is DFQATT and CDR2 is SNEGSKA (reference sequence). V gave up 3 bases and J gave up 7 bases, with 15 bases separating them. The CDR3 has 13 residues. CDR3: CSASAWDEATQYF. The CDR3 region has the DNA TGCAGTGCTAGTGCTTGGGATGAGGCGACCCAGTACTTC.